The 31 T cell receptor beta chains given below trace back to one sample, sequenced in a study of T cell responses to AZD1222 COVID-19 vaccine (dated by TCRdb to about 2021). The library was made by the immunoSEQ multiplex PCR assay. TCRdb limited this immuneACCESS table to in-frame rearrangements with V and J called. A share of clones is missing; checked studies link under half to unresolved V genes, and the rest is unexplained. Recorded for this sample are 130,000 to 150,000 clones; 80% to 90% of them occurred a single time. The ten largest make up roughly 1.5% of the sample. The time point label here, explained by the study, means: baseline before first vaccination. Sequences were derived from peripheral blood, sampled on day 0 of AZD1222 vaccination. These receptors were taken from an adult in good health.

The V call is TRBV6-5, the J call TRBJ1-6, with TRBD1 as a possible D gene (5 bases). Germline lookup yields CDR1 MNHEY and CDR2 SVGAGI. The CDR3 length is 14 residues. Trimming shortened V by 7 bases and J by 7 bases, and 14 bases separated the two germline ends. CDR3 coding DNA: TGTGCCAGCACCGCGACAGCCCTCAATTCACCCCTCCACTTT. It specifies CASTATALNSPLHF.

The gene calls are TRBV24-1 and TRBJ2-1, with a weak D call TRBD2 (6 bases). The CDR3 extends over 17 amino acids. Trimming cost V 2 bases and J 2 bases, with 15 bases left between them. Germline V lookup: CDR1 KGHDR, CDR2 SFDVKD. CDR3 sequence (DNA): TGTGCCACCAGTGATTCACCTCGAGCGGGCACCTACAATGAGCAGTTCTTC. Translated: CATSDSPRAGTYNEQFF.

The chain is built from TRBV3-1 (or the pseudogene TRBV3-2) and TRBJ1-4; no firm D call. Germline V gene lookup returns CDR1 LGHDT and CDR2 YNNKEL (reference sequence). There are 16 residues in the CDR3. Trimming removed 0 bases at V and 8 bases at J, with 16 bases between. Here the CDR3 reads CASSQDYGVGREKLFF. Written as DNA, the CDR3 is TGTGCCAGCAGCCAAGACTACGGTGTAGGTAGGGAAAAACTGTTTTTT.

This chain joins TRBV19 and TRBJ2-5; possible D gene TRBD2, 6 bases. This CDR3 spans 15 amino acids. Trimming removed 5 bases from V and 4 bases from J, with 17 bases in between. Germline V gene lookup returns CDR1 LNHDA and CDR2 SQIVND (reference sequence). The CDR3 reads CASSPRLRRGETQYF. CDR3 sequence (DNA): TGTGCCAGTAGTCCTCGCTTGAGGCGGGGAGAGACCCAGTACTTC.

CDR3 bases: TGTGCCATCAGTGAGCTACCAGTCAATCAGCCCCAGCATTTT. Protein product: CAISELPVNQPQHF. The chain links TRBV10-3 to TRBJ1-5, with D unclear. There are 14 residues in the CDR3. V lost 2 bases and J lost 3, with 8 bases in between. CDR1 ENHRY and CDR2 SYGVKD come from the germline V gene.

The chain couples TRBV27 to TRBJ2-3, with 9 bases matching TRBD1. The J segment lost 5 bases and the V segment lost 5 bases, leaving 8 bases of the junction unmatched. The CDR3 runs to 15 residues. Germline V CDR1 and CDR2: MNHEY, SMNVEV (reference sequence). CDR3 DNA: TGTGCCAGCAGTCTACAGGGGGCCCGCCGAGATACGCAGTATTTT. It specifies CASSLQGARRDTQYF.

The chain uses TRBV7-9 and TRBJ1-4; maybe TRBD1 (6 bases). V shed 4 bases and J shed 4 bases, with 13 bases lying between them. CDR1 is SEHNR, CDR2 FQNEAQ, per germline (reference sequence). The CDR3 totals 15 residues. This CDR3 is CASSWGQVLNEKLFF. The CDR3 DNA reads as TGTGCCAGCAGCTGGGGGCAGGTTCTTAATGAAAAACTGTTTTTT.

This sequence joins TRBV29-1 and TRBJ1-1; D ambiguous. Trimming stripped 6 bases from V and 0 bases from J, with 11 bases between. The CDR3 is 13 residues long. CDR1 is SQVTM and CDR2 is ANQGSEA in the germline V gene. CDR3 sequence: CSVAGRLNTEAFF. The CDR3 nucleotides read TGCAGCGTCGCGGGGAGGTTGAACACTGAAGCTTTCTTT.

The chain links TRBV29-1 to TRBJ1-2, with D unresolved. Trimming stripped 6 bases from V and 1 base from J, with 6 bases between. Germline CDR1 reads SQVTM; CDR2 reads ANQGSEA. CDR3 size: 11 residues. CDR3 in DNA: TGCAGCGTAATCAGTAACTATGGCTACACCTTC. Residues: CSVISNYGYTF. The whole variable domain, filled in from reference TRBV29-1 and TRBJ1-2, reads SAVISQKPSRDICQRGTSLTIQCQVDSQVTMMFWYRQQPGQSLTLIATANQGSEATYESGFVIDKFPISRPNLTFSTLTVSNMSPEDSSIYLCSVISNYGYTFGSGTRLTVV.

The J gene is TRBJ2-1, the V gene TRBV5-6; the D is unclear. Trimming stripped 1 base from V and 6 bases from J, with 5 bases between. Looked up from germline, CDR1 is SGHDT and CDR2 is YYEEEE. The CDR3 sequence is 12 residues long. CDR3 coding DNA: TGTGCCAGCAGCTTGATCGGCAATGAGCAGTTCTTC. Translating gives CASSLIGNEQFF.

The V and J genes are TRBV4-2 and TRBJ2-1, with 8 bases aligning to TRBD2. The trim removed 0 bases at V and 4 bases at J, leaving 8 bases unmatched. The CDR3 covers 17 residues. The germline V gene encodes CDR1 LGHNA and CDR2 YNFKEQ. CDR3 protein: CASSQDGFAGGYNEQFF. CDR3 bases: TGTGCCAGCAGCCAAGACGGGTTTGCGGGAGGATACAATGAGCAGTTCTTC.

V is TRBV30 and J is TRBJ2-7; D tentatively reads TRBD1 or TRBD2 (6 bases each). V shed 5 bases and J shed 5 bases, with 19 bases lying between them. Looked up from germline, CDR1 is GTSNPN and CDR2 is SVGIG (reference sequence). CDR3 length: 14 amino acids. CDR3 nucleotide sequence: TGTGCCTGGGGGGGGCCAGGGCTAGCGAACGAGCAGTACTTC. It encodes CAWGGPGLANEQYF.

The chain is built from TRBV2 and TRBJ2-5; D unclear. Trimming cost V 2 bases and J 5 bases, with 9 bases left between them. The CDR3 runs 13 residues. Germline CDR1 SNHLY, CDR2 FYNNEI. CDR3 nucleotides: TGTGCCAGCAGTGAACCGGAACGCGAGACCCAGTACTTC. Its protein product is CASSEPERETQYF.

The CDR3 is CAWSKTGVSPLHF. The CDR3 nucleotides read TGTGCCTGGAGTAAGACAGGGGTTTCACCCCTCCACTTT. This chain joins TRBV30 and TRBJ1-6, with 8 bases that match TRBD1. Germline V gives CDR1 GTSNPN, CDR2 SVGIG (reference sequence). The CDR3 is 13 amino acids. The J segment lost 9 bases and the V segment lost 2 bases, leaving 3 bases of the junction unmatched.

This clone was seen a single time. The chain is built from TRBV9 and TRBJ1-3; TRBD1 is a possible D gene (5 bases). There are 17 residues in the CDR3. V was shortened by 4 bases and J by 0 bases, with 17 bases between the two germline ends. Looked up from germline, CDR1 is SGDLS and CDR2 is YYNGEE. CDR3 DNA: TGTGCCAGCAGCCCACGTCGGGGACGGGTCTCTGGAAACACCATATATTTT. The encoded protein is CASSPRRGRVSGNTIYF. The variable domain in full, with the rest retrieved from reference TRBV9 and TRBJ1-3, is DSGVTQTPKHLITATGQRVTLRCSPRSGDLSVYWYQQSLDQGLQFLIQYYNGEERAKGNILERFSAQQFPDLHSELNLSSLELGDSALYFCASSPRRGRVSGNTIYFGEGSWLTVV.

The rearrangement uses TRBV27 and TRBJ1-2; TRBD1 might be the D (5 bases). The V gene lost 6 bases and the J gene lost 4 bases, with 15 bases spanning the gap. This CDR3 has 14 residues. Per germline, CDR1 MNHEY and CDR2 SMNVEV (reference sequence). The CDR3 DNA is TGTGCCAGCAGAACTGTCCGGGACGGCTATGGCTACACCTTC. Translated: CASRTVRDGYGYTF.

This clone was seen a single time. The chain is built from TRBV7-9 and TRBJ2-7; a possible D gene is TRBD1 (6 bases). CDR1 is SEHNR and CDR2 is FQNEAQ in the germline V gene (reference sequence). V was pared by 4 bases and J by 7 bases, with 17 bases between. This CDR3 contains 14 residues. The CDR3 loop reads CASSSSTGTGEQYF. DNA for the CDR3: TGTGCCAGCAGCTCGTCGACAGGCACCGGGGAGCAGTACTTC.

The chain is built from TRBV19 and TRBJ2-3; possible D gene TRBD1, 5 bases. Trimming took 5 bases from V and 0 from J, leaving 9 bases between them. The CDR3 length is 14 residues. Germline CDR1 LNHDA, CDR2 SQIVND (reference sequence). Written as DNA, the CDR3 is TGTGCCAGTAGTCTGCGACAGAGCACAGATACGCAGTATTTT. This gives the protein CASSLRQSTDTQYF.

The V gene is TRBV5-5, the J gene TRBJ2-7, with D maybe TRBD1 (6 bases). Germline V gene data show CDR1 as SGHKS and CDR2 as YYEKEE (reference sequence). Trimming stripped 5 bases from V and 3 bases from J, with 12 bases between. This CDR3 has 13 residues. For the CDR3, the DNA is TGTGCCAGCAGGGGGGCAACCTACTACGAGCAGTACTTC. Encoded protein: CASRGATYYEQYF.

The chain is built from TRBV12-3 or TRBV12-4 and TRBJ2-1, with 8 bases matching TRBD2. This CDR3 has 13 residues. V shed 8 bases and J 8 bases; nucleotides not matched to a gene: 8. CDR3 protein: CASQAGVFDEQFF. The CDR3 bases are TGTGCCAGCCAAGCGGGAGTTTTTGATGAGCAGTTCTTC.

The chain has TRBV5-1 and TRBJ1-3, with D unclear. This CDR3 contains 14 residues. Germline loops: CDR1 SGHRS, CDR2 YFSETQ. V gave up 2 bases and J gave up 1 base, with 7 bases separating them. For the CDR3, the DNA is TGCGCCAGCAGCTTAGAGTTTTCTGGAAACACCATATATTTT. Translating it yields CASSLEFSGNTIYF.

The chain joins TRBV19 to TRBJ2-5; TRBD2 is a possible D gene (5 bases). CDR1 is LNHDA and CDR2 is SQIVND in the germline V gene (reference sequence). Trimming stripped 4 bases from V and 2 bases from J, with 14 bases between. This CDR3 contains 15 residues. CDR3 sequence (DNA): TGTGCCAGTAGTAGGAAGGCGGGTATACAAGAGACCCAGTACTTC. It specifies CASSRKAGIQETQYF.

The CDR3 sequence is CASSIGQTNEKLFF. Written as DNA, the CDR3 is TGCGCCAGCAGCATAGGACAGACCAATGAAAAACTGTTTTTT. The V call is TRBV4-1, the J call TRBJ1-4; a weak D match, TRBD1 (6 bases). The germline CDR1 and CDR2 sequences are MGHRA and YSYEKL. Trimming pared 5 bases from V and 5 bases from J, leaving 12 bases between. This CDR3 has 14 amino acids.

This clone was recorded once. V usage is TRBV4-2 and J usage is TRBJ2-7; no clear D gene. The CDR3 covers 13 residues. Trimming stripped 1 base from V and 5 bases from J, with 9 bases between. Per the germline V gene, CDR1 is LGHNA and CDR2 is YNFKEQ. Here the CDR3 DNA reads TGTGCCAGCAGCCAAGTTTTAGACCACGAGCAGTACTTC. Translating gives CASSQVLDHEQYF.

This chain connects TRBV6-6 to TRBJ2-1; D may match TRBD1 or TRBD2 (5 bases each). V gave up 11 bases and J gave up 7 bases, with 12 bases separating them. The CDR3 spans 11 residues. CDR1 and CDR2 from the germline V gene are MNHNY and SVGAGI (reference sequence). The CDR3 reads CAGGRGNEQFF. The CDR3 DNA sequence: TGTGCCGGGGGTAGGGGAAATGAGCAGTTCTTC.

The J gene is TRBJ2-7, the V gene TRBV28; D call uncertain. The V gene lost 1 base and the J gene lost 4 bases, with 5 bases spanning the gap. Germline V gene data show CDR1 as MDHEN and CDR2 as SYDVKM. CDR3 length: 12 amino acids. CDR3 protein: CASSLSRYEQYF. Here the CDR3 DNA reads TGTGCCAGCAGTTTATCCCGTTACGAGCAGTACTTC.

For the CDR3, the DNA is TGTGCCAGCAGTGAAGGAACGGCACTCTATGGCTACACCTTC. Translated: CASSEGTALYGYTF. This chain joins TRBV2 and TRBJ1-2; D unresolved. Deletions cut 1 base from V and 4 bases from J, with 10 bases between. The CDR3 extends over 14 amino acids. Germline V gene sequence: CDR1 SNHLY, CDR2 FYNNEI.

The rearrangement joins TRBV3-1 (or the pseudogene TRBV3-2) to TRBJ2-5; 10 positions agree with TRBD2. The CDR3 is 17 residues long. J lost 4 bases, V lost 0 bases, and 8 bases had no gene match. Germline V gene data show CDR1 as LGHDT and CDR2 as YNNKEL (reference sequence). The CDR3 region has the DNA TGTGCCAGCAGCCAAGAGCTTAGCGGGGGGTTGTCAGAGACCCAGTACTTC. Translating gives CASSQELSGGLSETQYF.

This clone was counted once. The rearrangement links TRBV18 to TRBJ2-4; D is perhaps TRBD1 (6 bases). The germline gives CDR1 KGHSH, CDR2 LQKENI. Trimming pared 5 bases from V and 2 bases from J, leaving 10 bases between. CDR3 length: 14 amino acids. CDR3 sequence (DNA): TGTGCCAGCTCAGGGCAGGGGACCAAAAACATTCAGTACTTC. Its protein is CASSGQGTKNIQYF. Full variable domain (outside the CDR3, taken from reference TRBV18 and TRBJ2-4): NAGVMQNPRHLVRRRGQEARLRCSPMKGHSHVYWYRQLPEEGLKFMVYLQKENIIDESGMPKERFSAEFPKEGPSILRIQQVVRGDSAAYFCASSGQGTKNIQYFGAGTRLSVL.

Only one count was recorded for this clone. This chain joins TRBV12-3 or TRBV12-4 and TRBJ2-1; the D is unclear. The V and J ends lost 3 bases and 13 bases respectively, with 13 bases between them. This CDR3 has 12 amino acids. CDR3 in amino acids: CASSFATPAQFF. CDR3 DNA: TGTGCCAGCAGTTTTGCGACCCCAGCCCAGTTCTTC.

The chain combines TRBV5-4 with TRBJ2-5; D is unresolved. Germline CDR1 is SGHNT and CDR2 is YYREEE (reference sequence). The V gene lost 1 base and the J gene lost 5 bases, with 15 bases spanning the gap. The CDR3 has 15 amino acids. CDR3 loop: CASSLWVERVETQYF. Here the CDR3 DNA reads TGTGCCAGCAGCTTGTGGGTGGAAAGGGTCGAGACCCAGTACTTC.